These 11 T cell receptor beta chains share one sample of origin, sequenced in a study of blood T cell repertoires in COVID-19. TCRdb's table, derived via immunoSEQ multiplex PCR, lists solely in-frame clones and lacks some. The sample includes approximately 190,000 clones, roughly 87% of them seen just once. The sample comprised peripheral blood. The source of these receptors is a woman between 40 and 55 years old with acute or convalescent COVID-19.

The chain has TRBV6-5 and TRBJ2-7, with TRBD2 matching 7 bases. This CDR3 has 16 amino acids. The junction had 9 bases not matched to a gene; V was cut back by 4 bases and J by 0 bases. From germline, CDR1 is MNHEY and CDR2 SVGAGI. CDR3 in amino acids: CASSLRSGVFSYEQYF. The CDR3 DNA follows: TGTGCCAGCAGTTTAAGAAGCGGGGTCTTCTCCTACGAGCAGTACTTC.

The CDR3 protein is CASSESVRGTHFF. CDR3 DNA sequence: TGCGCCAGCAGTGAGTCGGTTCGCGGGACCCATTTCTTC. The J gene is TRBJ2-1, the V gene TRBV10-1, with D perhaps TRBD2 (6 bases). Looked up from germline, CDR1 is WNHNN and CDR2 is SYGVQD (reference sequence). The ends were cut back, 0 bases at V and 16 bases at J, with 16 bases in the middle. The CDR3 contains 13 residues.

The rearrangement uses TRBV19 and TRBJ1-1; maybe TRBD1 (6 bases). The length of the CDR3 is 13 residues. V lost 7 bases, J lost 6 bases, and 15 bases lay in between. Germline loops: CDR1 LNHDA, CDR2 SQIVND (reference sequence). Here the CDR3 DNA reads TGTGCCAGTACTTCGCTTGGACAGCCTGAAGCTTTCTTT. It specifies CASTSLGQPEAFF.

The chain is built from TRBV19 and TRBJ1-4; 7 bases agree with TRBD1. This CDR3 region has 14 residues. V shed 6 bases, J shed 3 bases, and the junction held 4 bases outside the gene matches. Germline lookup yields CDR1 LNHDA and CDR2 SQIVND (reference sequence). For the CDR3, the DNA is TGTGCCAGTAGGCGACAGGGTCCTAATGAAAAACTGTTTTTT. Its protein is CASRRQGPNEKLFF.

The rearrangement links TRBV20-1 to TRBJ1-1, with a weak D call TRBD1 (6 bases). V lost 5 bases, J lost 5 bases, and 9 bases lay in between. Germline V lookup: CDR1 DFQATT, CDR2 SNEGSKA (reference sequence). The CDR3 is 11 amino acids. The CDR3 is CSALGQTEAFF. DNA of the CDR3: TGCAGTGCTCTCGGACAGACTGAAGCTTTCTTT.

The rearrangement uses TRBV6-4 and TRBJ1-1; D possibly corresponds to TRBD1 (6 bases). V lost 5 bases to trimming and J lost 0 bases, with 7 bases between them. This CDR3 comprises 13 residues. Germline-derived CDR1 and CDR2 are MRHNA and SNTAGT. CDR3 DNA sequence: TGTGCCAGCAGTACAGGGTTGAACACTGAAGCTTTCTTT. It translates to CASSTGLNTEAFF.

The chain couples TRBV6-2 or TRBV6-3 to TRBJ2-1; TRBD1 matches 9 bases. Losses at the gene ends were 2 bases for V and 7 bases for J; bases not matched to a gene: 6. The germline gives CDR1 MNHEY, CDR2 SVGEGT. This CDR3 has 15 amino acids. CDR3 in amino acids: CASSYVGTGTNEQFF. Here the CDR3 DNA reads TGTGCCAGCAGTTACGTTGGGACAGGGACGAATGAGCAGTTCTTC.

The genes are TRBV9 and TRBJ2-7; 11 nucleotides match TRBD2. The CDR3 totals 15 residues. J was trimmed by 6 bases and V by 4 bases; bases with no gene match: 9. Germline V gene lookup returns CDR1 SGDLS and CDR2 YYNGEE. CDR3 nucleotides: TGTGCCAGCAGCCCCCTAGCGGGAGGAAATTCCGAGCAGTACTTC. Its protein product is CASSPLAGGNSEQYF.

The chain is built from TRBV25-1 and TRBJ2-3; D unresolved. This CDR3 has 14 amino acids. CDR1 and CDR2 from the germline V gene are MGHDK and SYGVNS. Trimming removed 4 bases from V and 7 bases from J, with 15 bases in between. The DNA for the CDR3 is TGTGCCAGCAGTGTGGCCGGATGGGCGAATACGCAGTATTTT. Translation: CASSVAGWANTQYF.

The V gene is TRBV6-6, the J gene TRBJ2-5; possible D gene TRBD1, 5 bases. Germline V lookup: CDR1 MNHNY, CDR2 SVGAGI (reference sequence). The CDR3 spans 14 residues. With 2 bases removed from V and 5 bases from J, the gap between germline ends came to 12 bases. The CDR3 DNA reads TGTGCCAGCAGTTACGTGGGGCAGGCGGAGACCCAGTACTTC. Protein: CASSYVGQAETQYF.

The rearrangement links TRBV5-4 to TRBJ1-1, with D possibly TRBD1 on 5 matching bases. This CDR3 has 14 amino acids. The ends were cut back, 2 bases at V and 2 bases at J, with 10 bases in the middle. Germline V gene data show CDR1 as SGHNT and CDR2 as YYREEE (reference sequence). The CDR3 DNA reads as TGTGCCAGCAGCTTTAGGGGAGGCAACACTGAAGCTTTCTTT. The encoded protein is CASSFRGGNTEAFF.